This section outlines one TCR beta chain sequence together with its context. What it binds is unknown. The data derive from a study of vaccination effects on CD4 cells after COVID-19. Produced via immunoSEQ multiplex PCR; TCRdb's table is partial and in-frame only. The sample lists 11,000 to 15,000 clones, over 60% occurring once. V trimming: 2 bases; J trimming: 5 bases; junction bases outside the gene matches: 6. The CDR3 length is 14 residues. Germline V lookup: CDR1 MNHNY, CDR2 SVGAGI (reference sequence). Antigen-specific CD4+ T cell clonotypes were called by their expansion after viral peptide-pool culture in ViraFEST. The culture ran for around nine days before CD4+ T cells were isolated. PCR confirmed that the person was infected with SARS-CoV-2 between March and December 2020. Participants completed two doses of the BNT162b2 or mRNA-1273 vaccine. Study-wide points: Whether induced by infection or by vaccine, clones showed marked clonal contraction late after vaccination.

V usage is TRBV6-6 and J usage is TRBJ2-7; 7 bases map to TRBD2. This TCR was sampled from a human donor who had a prior SARS-CoV-2 infection. The source was CD4+ T cells from PBMCs cultured with SARS-CoV-2 spike peptides, collected after COVID-19 vaccination. The CDR3 region has the DNA TGTGCCAGCAGTTACGGGAGGGAATCTGACGAGCAGTACTTC. Residues: CASSYGRESDEQYF.